The rows below give T cell receptor beta chains drawn from one sample of a study of beta chain features in type 1 diabetes. Sequenced by immunoSEQ multiplex PCR; TCRdb stores in-frame clones only, minus some. The data show hundreds of thousands of clones, with 17% seen just once and about 0.025% held by the top ten. The specimen sequenced was naive CD4+ T cells from blood. Receptor source: a young woman in good health. Each CDR3 is given with its conserved first and last residue. A D gene is named only where the DNA matches it firmly. Size values are once, few and many counts, or a class for expanded clones, and some rows have none.

size,length,V,J,D,CDR3,DNA
.,15,TRBV18,TRBJ2-5,TRBD2,CASSPVLAGQETQYF,TGTGCCAGCTCACCGGTACTAGCGGGACAAGAGACCCAGTACTTC
.,14,TRBV28,TRBJ1-1,.,CASSLWVRDAETFF,TGTGCCAGCAGTTTATGGGTCCGAGACGCTGAGACTTTCTTT
few,14,TRBV28,TRBJ2-2,.,CASNLAANTGELFF,TGTGCCAGCAACCTGGCGGCGAACACCGGGGAGCTGTTTTTT
.,16,TRBV18,TRBJ1-2,TRBD1,CASSTDRPPLNYGYTF,TGTGCCAGCTCGACGGACAGGCCCCCTCTTAACTATGGCTACACCTTC
few,16,TRBV5-1,TRBJ2-1,TRBD2,CASSIRTSGRVAEQFF,TGCGCCAGCAGCATCCGGACTAGCGGGAGGGTCGCTGAGCAGTTCTTC
.,16,TRBV5-5,TRBJ2-2,.,CASSLLWASNTGELFF,TGTGCCAGCAGCTTGCTATGGGCCTCGAACACCGGGGAGCTGTTTTTT
.,13,TRBV28,TRBJ1-2,TRBD1,CASTSATGGGYTF,TGTGCCAGCACTTCTGCGACAGGGGGAGGCTACACCTTC
.,14,TRBV28,TRBJ1-1,.,CASSLLSITGAAFF,TGTGCCAGCAGTTTGCTTTCTATTACGGGGGCAGCTTTCTTT
.,16,TRBV7-9,TRBJ1-1,.,CASSPDRDLVNTEAFF,TGTGCCAGCAGCCCCGACCGGGACTTGGTGAACACTGAAGCTTTCTTT
.,13,TRBV25-1,TRBJ1-1,.,CASSEMMNTEAFF,TGTGCCAGCAGTGAAATGATGAACACTGAAGCTTTCTTT
few,17,TRBV10-3,TRBJ2-7,TRBD2,CAISDSQVSSGSYEQYF,TGTGCCATCAGTGATAGTCAGGTTTCTAGCGGGAGCTACGAGCAGTACTTC
few,16,TRBV10-3,TRBJ2-5,.,CAISARGAGVGETQYF,TGTGCCATCAGTGCGAGGGGGGCGGGAGTAGGAGAGACCCAGTACTTC
few,13,TRBV28,TRBJ2-4,.,CASSSEPKNIQYF,TGTGCCAGCAGTTCGGAACCCAAAAACATTCAGTACTTC
.,15,TRBV2,TRBJ2-5,.,CASRKRAAAQETQYF,TGTGCCAGCAGGAAACGGGCCGCGGCTCAAGAGACCCAGTACTTC
.,16,TRBV28,TRBJ2-1,TRBD2,CASSRSGRRSYNEQFF,TGTGCCAGCAGCCGGAGCGGGAGGCGCTCCTACAATGAGCAGTTCTTC